This TCR beta chain was found in a study of early T cells in non-severe SARS-CoV-2 infection. At the level of the study: RNA in bulk from unsorted whole blood was sequenced, and chains were unpaired. Whole-study results and caveats: VDJdb-based matching was biased toward anti-spike CD8 responses and missed private and CD4 specificities.

This clonotype showed up just a few times. Its specificity is unknown. Individually, cDNA molecules had unique molecular identifiers attached to them. TCRdb re-derived calls from the 5' RACE reads in MiXCR, one entry per CDR3 protein. The top ten clones hold 5.5% to 6% of a sample with tens of thousands of distinct CDR3 sequences, about 6.3% of them seen once. There are 16 residues in the CDR3. Germline CDR1 MGHRA, CDR2 YSYEKL. V shed 0 bases, J shed 0 bases, and the junction held 3 bases outside the gene matches. The sequenced sample consisted of whole blood. The chain combines TRBV4-1 with TRBJ2-3; 7 positions agree with TRBD2. The receptor was derived from an adult who was a healthcare worker with PCR-confirmed SARS-CoV-2 infection or an uninfected control (not recorded which). The CDR3 here is CASSQEGAGSTDTQYF. The CDR3 nucleotides are TGCGCCAGCAGCCAAGAAGGAGCGGGGAGCACAGATACGCAGTATTTT.